The clone carrying this T cell receptor (beta chain) was detected ten times or more. Antigen: not known. Per the germline V gene, CDR1 is SEHNR and CDR2 is FQNEAQ (reference sequence). With 6 bases removed from V and 0 bases from J, the gap between germline ends came to 12 bases. This CDR3 spans 14 amino acids. The source of the sample is a study of blood T cells in healthy people across ages. Study conclusions and caveats: The study found more naive CD4+ cells and higher diversity in long-lived than aged donors.

Using a J-beta primer mix together with a sample-barcoded 5' primer, a second PCR was run for about 7 to 12 cycles. The template-switch adaptor was a 5' adaptor with 12 random nucleotides. It tagged each cDNA molecule. TCRdb re-called the 5' RACE reads through MiXCR, storing one row per CDR3 protein. Here the sample spans 1.5 million to 2 million distinct CDR3 sequences, roughly 30% being singletons. Sequencing was carried out using blood. This rearrangement joins TRBV7-9 to TRBJ2-7; D not resolved. The origin of this receptor is a woman in her thirties in good health. CDR3 sequence reads: CASSPGPSSYEQYF. CDR3 nucleotide sequence: TGTGCCAGCAGTCCCGGACCTAGCTCCTACGAGCAGTACTTC. The full variable domain, in which reference TRBV7-9 and TRBJ2-7 provide the parts outside the CDR3, is DTGVSQNPRHKITKRGQNVTFRCDPISEHNRLYWYRQTLGQGPEFLTYFQNEAQLEKSRLLSDRFSAERPKGSFSTLEIQRTEQGDSAMYLCASSPGPSSYEQYFGPGTRLTVT.